Each of the 25 T cell receptor beta chains below was sequenced from the same sample in a study of shared clonotypes between healthy human individuals. Sequencing was performed with immunoSEQ multiplex PCR; in TCRdb, only in-frame clones are kept and a portion is missing. Of around 2.5 million clones in the sample, 93% were seen once. Sequenced: naive CD4+ T cells from PBMCs. Specified subset: CD45RA+ positively selected. These TCRs come from a man between 18 and 35 years old in good health. Some clones in this sample may be carry-over from other donors' samples.

CDR3 protein: CASRAAGVTYEQYF. CDR3 nucleotide sequence: TGTGCCAGCAGAGCAGCGGGAGTAACGTACGAGCAGTACTTC. The rearrangement joins TRBV6-5 to TRBJ2-5; TRBD2 aligns across 8 bases. The DNA end lines up better with TRBJ2-7; the J call may be wrong. Germline V gene lookup returns CDR1 MNHEY and CDR2 SVGAGI. The CDR3 runs 14 residues.

This sequence joins TRBV2 and TRBJ1-5; the match to TRBD1 covers 10 bases. The ends lost 7 bases at V and 6 bases at J; junction bases unmatched: 6. The germline CDR1 and CDR2 sequences are SNHLY and FYNNEI. The CDR3 spans 14 residues. As DNA, the CDR3 is TGTGCCAGCAATTTGGGGACAGGGGTTCAGCCCCAGCATTTT. Amino acids: CASNLGTGVQPQHF.

The chain is built from TRBV6-1 and TRBJ2-1; TRBD1 matches at 9 bases. The CDR3 has 14 residues. V dropped 7 bases and J dropped 1; count of bases not matched to a gene: 2. Germline CDR1 reads MNHNS; CDR2 reads SASEGT. CDR3 amino acids: CASTDRGSYNEQFF. DNA of the CDR3: TGTGCCAGCACGGACAGGGGTTCCTACAATGAGCAGTTCTTC.

A remark on this clone: Other DNA sequences from this sample encode an identical CDR3 as well. J is TRBJ1-1 and V is TRBV5-1, with 8 bases fitting TRBD1. Germline CDR1 reads SGHRS; CDR2 reads YFSETQ. Trimming cost V 2 bases and J 4 bases; bases outside gene matches: 4. CDR3 length: 14 residues. The CDR3 spells CASSLQGGATEAFF. The CDR3 bases are TGCGCCAGCAGCTTACAGGGGGGCGCCACTGAAGCTTTCTTT.

This clone appeared once. This same CDR3 is encoded by further DNA sequences in the sample. The chain combines TRBV7-2 with TRBJ1-5; D not resolved. V dropped 5 bases and J dropped 1 base, with 9 bases sitting between them. The CDR3 totals 14 residues. Germline V gives CDR1 SGHTA, CDR2 FQGNSA. Here the CDR3 reads CASSLTGSNQPQHF. The DNA for the CDR3 is TGTGCCAGCAGCCTAACCGGAAGCAATCAGCCCCAGCATTTT. The full variable domain, its missing parts supplied by reference TRBV7-2 and TRBJ1-5, is GAGVSQSPSNKVTEKGKDVELRCDPISGHTALYWYRQSLGQGLEFLIYFQGNSAPDKSGLPSDRFSAERTGGSVSTLTIQRTQQEDSAVYLCASSLTGSNQPQHFGDGTRLSIL.

J is TRBJ1-5 and V is TRBV27; TRBD1 might be the D (6 bases). This CDR3 region has 15 residues. Germline lookup yields CDR1 MNHEY and CDR2 SMNVEV (reference sequence). Deletions cut 5 bases from V and 11 bases from J, with 22 bases between. The CDR3 sequence is CASSSYGTAKGAQHF. For the CDR3, the DNA is TGTGCCAGCAGTAGCTATGGGACGGCAAAGGGGGCCCAGCATTTT.

The chain is built from TRBV11-1 and TRBJ1-1, with TRBD1 matching 8 bases. This CDR3 spans 14 amino acids. Per the germline V gene, CDR1 is SGHAT and CDR2 is FQDESV (reference sequence). The J segment lost 1 base and the V segment lost 4 bases, leaving 2 bases of the junction unmatched. CDR3 in DNA: TGTGCCAGCAGCTCGGACAGGGAGAACACTGAAGCTTTCTTT. As protein: CASSSDRENTEAFF.

The chain joins TRBV19 to TRBJ2-7, with D maybe TRBD2 (6 bases). Germline assignment: CDR1 LNHDA and CDR2 SQIVND (reference sequence). This CDR3 is 16 amino acids long. V lost 4 bases and J lost 0, with 16 bases in between. The CDR3 bases are TGTGCCAGTAGTAATCCACTAGCCTCGAGCTCCTACGAGCAGTACTTC. This gives the protein CASSNPLASSSYEQYF.

As concerns this clone: Other DNA sequences in this specimen translate into the identical CDR3. This chain joins TRBV28 and TRBJ1-2, with unresolved D. V lost 6 bases and J 7 bases, leaving 9 bases between the germline ends. Per the germline V gene, CDR1 is MDHEN and CDR2 is SYDVKM. This CDR3 has 11 residues. The CDR3 bases are TGTGCCAGCAGCCTCGTGGGTGGCTACACCTTC. It encodes CASSLVGGYTF.

The sample holds one count of this clone. The rearrangement joins TRBV28 to TRBJ1-3, with D possibly TRBD1 on 5 matching bases. V shed 6 bases and J shed 4 bases, with 16 bases lying between them. The CDR3 runs to 15 residues. Germline CDR1 is MDHEN and CDR2 is SYDVKM. The CDR3 protein is CASSVGGVTGNTIYF. The DNA of the CDR3 is TGTGCCAGCAGCGTGGGGGGGGTAACGGGAAACACCATATATTTT.

In its sample, this clone was seen a few times. This rearrangement joins TRBV28 to TRBJ1-3, with D uncertain. The CDR3 extends over 15 amino acids. Trimming left V 3 bases short and J 0 bases short, with 9 bases between. CDR1 and CDR2 from the germline V gene are MDHEN and SYDVKM. This chain's CDR3 is CASSFDQSSGNTIYF. The CDR3 coding sequence is TGTGCCAGCAGTTTCGATCAGAGCTCTGGAAACACCATATATTTT. Complete variable domain (other parts from reference TRBV28 and TRBJ1-3): DVKVTQSSRYLVKRTGEKVFLECVQDMDHENMFWYRQDPGLGLRLIYFSYDVKMKEKGDIPEGYSVSREKKERFSLILESASTNQTSMYLCASSFDQSSGNTIYFGEGSWLTVV.

This chain links TRBV12-2 with TRBJ2-4; the table's D call TRBD1 went unverified against the DNA. TRBV12-2 is given as a pseudogene. The CDR3 extends over 17 amino acids. The CDR3 bases are TGTGCAAGTCGCTTAGTTCCAACAGGGATTGTCAAAAACATTCAGTACTTC. The encoded protein is CASRLVPTGIVKNIQYF.

The rearrangement uses TRBV18 and TRBJ1-6; D call uncertain. Trimming left V 1 base short and J 5 bases short, with 3 bases between. The germline CDR1 and CDR2 sequences are KGHSH and LQKENI. CDR3 size: 13 residues. This CDR3 reads CASSPQDNSPLHF. CDR3 sequence (DNA): TGTGCCAGCTCACCACAGGATAATTCACCCCTCCACTTT.

This clone occurred once. V is TRBV25-1 and J is TRBJ2-4; 9 nucleotides align to TRBD1. Germline CDR1 MGHDK, CDR2 SYGVNS. CDR3 length equals 14 residues. V was pared by 6 bases and J by 2 bases, with 2 bases of the junction left unmatched. This chain's CDR3 is CASSGTGSKNIQYF. The DNA of the CDR3 is TGTGCCAGCAGCGGGACAGGGTCCAAAAACATTCAGTACTTC.

J is TRBJ1-1 and V is TRBV28; TRBD1 might be the D (5 bases). Germline CDR1 reads MDHEN; CDR2 reads SYDVKM. V lost 5 bases and J 4 bases, leaving 11 bases between the germline ends. This CDR3 has 13 amino acids. The CDR3 protein is CASSIRGVTEAFF. CDR3 bases: TGTGCCAGCAGTATTCGGGGGGTCACTGAAGCTTTCTTT.

This clone was recorded only once. V gene TRBV5-1 combines with J gene TRBJ2-7; TRBD2 agrees at 11 bases. Germline V gives CDR1 SGHRS, CDR2 YFSETQ. With V trimmed by 5 bases and J by 4 bases, 8 bases remained unmatched. The CDR3 runs 15 residues. This CDR3 reads CASRSTSGSLYEQYF. In DNA, the CDR3 is TGCGCCAGCAGGAGTACTAGCGGGAGTCTTTACGAGCAGTACTTC.

The chain couples TRBV6-1 to TRBJ2-7; no definite D call. V lost 10 bases and J 0 bases, leaving 10 bases between the germline ends. Germline assignment: CDR1 MNHNS and CDR2 SASEGT. CDR3 length: 12 residues. CDR3 nucleotides: TGTGCCATAAGCGTGTTCTCCTACGAGCAGTACTTC. Encoded protein: CAISVFSYEQYF.

The chain has TRBV7-3 and TRBJ2-3, with 7 bases fitting TRBD1. CDR3 size: 16 residues. Germline CDR1 and CDR2: SGHTA and FQGTGA. V lost 5 bases and J lost 4; bases outside the gene matches: 12. The CDR3 nucleotides are TGTGCCAGCAGCCAAGTCCGGCAGGGGGACGCAGATACGCAGTATTTT. Translation gives CASSQVRQGDADTQYF.

Only a few counts were recorded for this clone. The rearrangement uses TRBV20-1 and TRBJ1-1; D uncertain. Per germline, CDR1 DFQATT and CDR2 SNEGSKA (reference sequence). Trimming took 5 bases from V and 5 from J, leaving 9 bases between them. The CDR3 sequence is 11 residues long. The CDR3, as DNA: TGCAGTGCTTCTCAGGAGACTGAAGCTTTCTTT. This gives the protein CSASQETEAFF.

Comment on this clone: Other DNA sequences in the sample encode the same CDR3. The rearrangement uses TRBV5-1 and TRBJ2-2, with 7 bases fitting TRBD1. The CDR3 has 15 amino acids. The junction had 5 bases not matched to a gene; V was cut back by 0 bases and J by 6 bases. Per germline, CDR1 SGHRS and CDR2 YFSETQ. The CDR3 is CASSLGQGVAGELFF. The CDR3 DNA sequence: TGCGCCAGCAGCTTGGGTCAGGGGGTCGCCGGGGAGCTGTTTTTT.

As regards this clone: Additional DNA sequences in this sample encode the identical CDR3. The rearrangement links TRBV18 to TRBJ1-1, with D possibly being TRBD1 (5 bases). The CDR3 is 14 amino acids. CDR1 is KGHSH and CDR2 is LQKENI in the germline V gene. Deletions cut 3 bases from V and 1 base from J, with 9 bases between. The CDR3 here is CASSPTDGNTEAFF. The CDR3 DNA reads TGTGCCAGCTCACCGACAGACGGGAACACTGAAGCTTTCTTT.

The rearrangement uses TRBV5-6 and TRBJ2-5; TRBD1 agrees at 10 bases. The CDR3 spans 15 residues. Trimming took 0 bases from V and 2 from J; bases not matched to a gene: 1. The germline V gene has CDR1 SGHDT and CDR2 YYEEEE. This CDR3 is CASSLADRGQETQYF. DNA for the CDR3: TGTGCCAGCAGCTTGGCGGACAGGGGGCAAGAGACCCAGTACTTC.

For the CDR3, the DNA is TGTGCCAGCAGCTTAAACTTCGGCGGGGAGCTGTTTTTT. Amino acids: CASSLNFGGELFF. V and J are TRBV7-3 and TRBJ2-2, with D hard to call. Germline values: CDR1 SGHTA, CDR2 FQGTGA. The CDR3 is 13 residues long. V was shortened by 1 base and J by 7 bases, with 7 bases between the two germline ends.

This CDR3 reads CSVDPLLQETQYF. The CDR3 region has the DNA TGCAGCGTTGATCCCCTCTTACAAGAGACCCAGTACTTC. J is TRBJ2-5 and V is TRBV29-1, with no clear D. The CDR3 length is 13 residues. Trimming took 3 bases from V and 2 from J, leaving 10 bases between them. Germline values: CDR1 SQVTM, CDR2 ANQGSEA.

This rearrangement joins TRBV7-2 to TRBJ2-3; 12 bases line up with TRBD1. The CDR3 totals 16 residues. Germline V lookup: CDR1 SGHTA, CDR2 FQGNSA. V lost 0 bases and J lost 7; bases outside the gene matches: 5. CDR3 DNA: TGTGCCAGCAGCTTAGCCGGGACAGGGGGCGCCAATACGCAGTATTTT. This translates into CASSLAGTGGANTQYF.